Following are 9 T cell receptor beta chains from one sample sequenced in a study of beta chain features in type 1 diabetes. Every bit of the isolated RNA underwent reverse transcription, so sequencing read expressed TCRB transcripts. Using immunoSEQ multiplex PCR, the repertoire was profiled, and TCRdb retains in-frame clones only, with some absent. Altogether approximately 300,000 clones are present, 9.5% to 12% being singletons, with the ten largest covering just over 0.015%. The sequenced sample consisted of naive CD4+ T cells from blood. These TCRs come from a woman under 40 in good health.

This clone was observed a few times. In nucleotides, the CDR3 is TGTGCCAGCAGTTTACCAGGGGCACAGACCCAGTACTTC. Protein: CASSLPGAQTQYF. The chain is built from TRBV28 and TRBJ2-5, with a possible D match to TRBD1 (6 bases). Germline-derived CDR1 and CDR2 are MDHEN and SYDVKM. The CDR3 totals 13 residues. V was pared by 2 bases and J by 6 bases, with 10 bases between.

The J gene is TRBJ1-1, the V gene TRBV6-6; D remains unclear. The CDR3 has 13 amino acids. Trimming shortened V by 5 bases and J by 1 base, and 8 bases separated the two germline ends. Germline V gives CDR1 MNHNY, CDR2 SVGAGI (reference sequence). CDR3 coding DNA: TGTGCCAGCAGTGTTACAGCGAACACTGAAGCTTTCTTT. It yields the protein CASSVTANTEAFF.

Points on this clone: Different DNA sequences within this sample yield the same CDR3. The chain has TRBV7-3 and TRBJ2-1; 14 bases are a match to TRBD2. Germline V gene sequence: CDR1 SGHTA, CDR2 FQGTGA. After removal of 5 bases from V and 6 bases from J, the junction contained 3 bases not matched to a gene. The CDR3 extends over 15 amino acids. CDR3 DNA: TGTGCCAGCAGCCTTGGACTAGCGGGAGGCAATGAGCAGTTCTTC. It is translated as CASSLGLAGGNEQFF.

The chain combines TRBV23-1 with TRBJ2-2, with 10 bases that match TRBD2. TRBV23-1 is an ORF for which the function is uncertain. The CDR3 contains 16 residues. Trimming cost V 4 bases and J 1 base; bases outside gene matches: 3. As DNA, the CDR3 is TGCGCCAGCAGTCCCGCTAGCGGGAGGAACACCGGGGAGCTGTTTTTT. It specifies CASSPASGRNTGELFF.

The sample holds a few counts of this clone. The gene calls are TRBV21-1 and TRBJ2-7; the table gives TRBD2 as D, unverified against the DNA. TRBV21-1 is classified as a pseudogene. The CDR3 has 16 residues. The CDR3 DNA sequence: TGTGCCAGCAGCCCCGGAGCTAGCGGGAACTCCTACGAGCAGTACTTC. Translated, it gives CASSPGASGNSYEQYF.

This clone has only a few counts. The CDR3: CASSLWGRGNTEAFF. The CDR3 bases are TGTGCCAGCAGTTTATGGGGCAGGGGGAACACTGAAGCTTTCTTT. The chain links TRBV28 to TRBJ1-1, with D possibly matching TRBD1 (6 bases). This CDR3 region has 15 residues. Germline CDR1 is MDHEN and CDR2 is SYDVKM. V shed 0 bases and J shed 1 base, with 9 bases lying between them.

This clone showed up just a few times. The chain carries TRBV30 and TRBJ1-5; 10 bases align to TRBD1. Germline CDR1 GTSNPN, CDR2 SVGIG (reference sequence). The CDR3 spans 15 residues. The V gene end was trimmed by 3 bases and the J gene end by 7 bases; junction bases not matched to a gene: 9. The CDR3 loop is CAWSKGGTGEQPQHF. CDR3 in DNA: TGTGCCTGGAGCAAAGGAGGGACAGGGGAGCAGCCCCAGCATTTT.

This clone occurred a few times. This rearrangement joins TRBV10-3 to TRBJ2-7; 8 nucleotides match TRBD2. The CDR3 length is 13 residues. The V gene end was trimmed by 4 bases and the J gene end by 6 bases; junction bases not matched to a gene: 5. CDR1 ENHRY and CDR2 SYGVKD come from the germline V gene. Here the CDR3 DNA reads TGTGCCATCAGTGTTGCGGGAGGCCCCGAGCAGTACTTC. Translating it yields CAISVAGGPEQYF.

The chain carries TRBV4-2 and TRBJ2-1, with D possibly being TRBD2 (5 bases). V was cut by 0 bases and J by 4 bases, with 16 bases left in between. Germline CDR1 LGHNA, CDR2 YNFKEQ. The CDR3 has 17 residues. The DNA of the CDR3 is TGTGCCAGCAGCCAAGAACCCCCGGCTAGCCCTTACAATGAGCAGTTCTTC. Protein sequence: CASSQEPPASPYNEQFF.